Listed here is a single TCR beta chain. The antigen is undetermined. The blood volume drawn from each donor was 2 to 3 ml. Germline CDR1 reads MNHEY; CDR2 reads SMNVEV (reference sequence). This CDR3 has 13 residues. Input per TCR library consisted of 3500 ng of total RNA. TCRdb reprocessed the 5' RACE reads and reports one entry per CDR3 protein, with no DNA. The sample holds around 400,000 distinct CDR3 sequences. This sample was taken from a study of monozygotic twins with inflammatory bowel disease. Findings of the study overall: IBD patients share fewer clonotypes with other people than healthy twins do, especially with disease activity. IBD patients displayed reduced TCRbeta diversity (inverse Simpson) when set against healthy co-twins.

Specimen: blood. This receptor was obtained from a human donor with ulcerative colitis or Crohn's disease, or a healthy co-twin of an affected twin (not recorded which). The chain recombines TRBV27 with TRBJ1-1; lacking DNA, the TRBD1 call made by TCRdb goes unchecked. The CDR3 here is CASSFSGGVEAFF.